The sample holds one count of the clone carrying this T cell receptor (beta chain). The data stem from a study of control samples from healthy donors and cancer patients. Generated by immunoSEQ multiplex PCR, the TCRdb table keeps only in-frame clones and is missing some. The sample records 110,000 or so clones, around four fifths being singletons. Germline V gives CDR1 SGHRS, CDR2 YFSETQ. The CDR3 spans 16 residues. V shed 3 bases, J shed 5 bases, and the junction held 10 bases outside the gene matches. V usage is TRBV5-1 and J usage is TRBJ2-1; 8 bases fit TRBD1. This clonotype originated in a woman aged 45 to 65 in good health. Sequenced sample: blood. The CDR3 nucleotides read TGCGCCAGCAGCTGGACAGGGTTTTCACGGGACAATGAGCAGTTCTTC. It yields the protein CASSWTGFSRDNEQFF. Looking up the rest from reference TRBV5-1 and TRBJ2-1 gives the full variable domain: KAGVTQTPRYLIKTRGQQVTLSCSPISGHRSVSWYQQTPGQGLQFLFEYFSETQRNKGNFPGRFSGRQFSNSRSEMNVSTLELGDSALYLCASSWTGFSRDNEQFFGPGTRLTVL.